This entry lists 9 T cell receptor beta chains sequenced from one sample in a study of OX40 agonist ivuxolimab in advanced cancers. Receptor libraries were prepared by the immunoSEQ multiplex PCR assay. TCRdb obtained this table from immuneACCESS and retained in-frame rearrangements with V and J assigned. These tables miss some clones; where compared with another copy, unresolved V genes account for less than half of the shortfall, and the remainder is unexplained. Recorded for this sample are tens of thousands of clones; just under 85% of them occurred a single time. The ten biggest clones cover 2.5% to 3% of the sample. Specimen: CD4+ or CD8+ T cells sorted from blood, collected in a trial of the OX40 agonist ivuxolimab. These receptors came from an adult with an advanced solid tumor such as melanoma, head and neck, liver or kidney cancer.

This clone was observed a handful of times. The rearrangement links TRBV5-1 to TRBJ2-3; 8 nucleotides agree with TRBD2. V lost 0 bases to trimming and J lost 6 bases; unmatched junction nucleotides: 6. CDR1 and CDR2 from the germline V gene are SGHRS and YFSETQ. The CDR3 loop spans 15 amino acids. The CDR3 region is CASSLEGGRWDTQYF. CDR3 DNA sequence: TGCGCCAGCAGCTTGGAGGGCGGGAGGTGGGATACGCAGTATTTT. Full variable domain (remainder filled in from reference TRBV5-1 and TRBJ2-3): KAGVTQTPRYLIKTRGQQVTLSCSPISGHRSVSWYQQTPGQGLQFLFEYFSETQRNKGNFPGRFSGRQFSNSRSEMNVSTLELGDSALYLCASSLEGGRWDTQYFGPGTRLTVL.

This clone is a singleton in its sample. The chain carries TRBV28 and TRBJ1-1; 11 positions match TRBD1. This CDR3 has 15 residues. J lost 6 bases, V lost 4 bases, and 7 bases had no gene match. CDR1 is MDHEN and CDR2 is SYDVKM in the germline V gene. This chain's CDR3 is CASSSRTGGYAEAFF. CDR3 sequence (DNA): TGTGCCAGCAGTTCGCGGACAGGGGGCTATGCTGAAGCTTTCTTT.

This clone was detected once. The CDR3 protein is CASSLSQGAGEEKLFF. The CDR3 nucleotides read TGCGCCAGCAGCCTGTCTCAGGGGGCTGGAGAGGAAAAACTGTTTTTT. The V call is TRBV4-1, the J call TRBJ1-4; 8 bases map to TRBD1. The trim removed 4 bases at V and 8 bases at J, leaving 12 bases unmatched. CDR1 MGHRA and CDR2 YSYEKL come from the germline V gene. The CDR3 contains 16 residues.

J is TRBJ1-1 and V is TRBV4-1; D unclear. Trimming stripped 3 bases from V and 1 base from J, with 9 bases between. The CDR3 has 14 residues. Germline-derived CDR1 and CDR2 are MGHRA and YSYEKL. The CDR3 protein is CASSQLRRNTEAFF. The CDR3 DNA reads as TGCGCCAGCAGCCAGTTACGTAGGAACACTGAAGCTTTCTTT.

The V and J genes are TRBV28 and TRBJ1-1, with TRBD1 matching 7 bases. V was clipped by 4 bases and J by 0 bases; unmatched bases: 14. The CDR3 is 18 amino acids. Germline values: CDR1 MDHEN, CDR2 SYDVKM. CDR3 coding DNA: TGTGCCAGCAGTTCCCTCCGGACAGGTAACCTCATGAACACTGAAGCTTTCTTT. As protein: CASSSLRTGNLMNTEAFF. Variable domain in full (rest from reference TRBV28 and TRBJ1-1): DVKVTQSSRYLVKRTGEKVFLECVQDMDHENMFWYRQDPGLGLRLIYFSYDVKMKEKGDIPEGYSVSREKKERFSLILESASTNQTSMYLCASSSLRTGNLMNTEAFFGQGTRLTVV.

Note on this clone: Other DNA sequences in the sample encode the same CDR3. The chain couples TRBV2 to TRBJ1-1, with D perhaps TRBD1 (6 bases). Between the trimmed V and J ends, which lost 3 bases and 3 bases, there was a span of 11 bases. The CDR3 sequence is 14 residues long. Per the germline V gene, CDR1 is SNHLY and CDR2 is FYNNEI. DNA for the CDR3: TGTGCCAGCAGTGAGGACAGAAGGGACACTGAAGCTTTCTTT. Its protein is CASSEDRRDTEAFF.

J is TRBJ2-3 and V is TRBV9, with D perhaps TRBD1 (8 bases). The germline V gene has CDR1 SGDLS and CDR2 YYNGEE. This CDR3 region has 14 residues. Deletions cut 4 bases from V and 3 bases from J, with 12 bases between. The CDR3 DNA reads TGTGCCAGCAGCACAGGGGGGGAAACAGATACGCAGTATTTT. It yields the protein CASSTGGETDTQYF.

The rearrangement links TRBV29-1 to TRBJ2-7; the D call may be TRBD1 or TRBD2 (5 bases each). The V gene lost 7 bases and the J gene lost 1 base, with 17 bases spanning the gap. The CDR3 extends over 14 amino acids. CDR1 and CDR2 (germline): SQVTM, ANQGSEA. In nucleotides, the CDR3 is TGCAGCGCCAGAAATATGGGACCTTCCTACGAGCAGTACTTC. Its translation is CSARNMGPSYEQYF.

This clone has a single count. The chain links TRBV7-3 to TRBJ2-3, with 8 bases that match TRBD1. This CDR3 contains 17 residues. Germline values: CDR1 SGHTA, CDR2 FQGTGA. Trimming at V came to 1 base and at J to 2 bases, leaving 8 bases not matched to a gene. In DNA, the CDR3 is TGTGCCAGCAGCTTAAGGGGTTTCAGGGGGCTCACAGATACGCAGTATTTT. This sequence encodes CASSLRGFRGLTDTQYF.